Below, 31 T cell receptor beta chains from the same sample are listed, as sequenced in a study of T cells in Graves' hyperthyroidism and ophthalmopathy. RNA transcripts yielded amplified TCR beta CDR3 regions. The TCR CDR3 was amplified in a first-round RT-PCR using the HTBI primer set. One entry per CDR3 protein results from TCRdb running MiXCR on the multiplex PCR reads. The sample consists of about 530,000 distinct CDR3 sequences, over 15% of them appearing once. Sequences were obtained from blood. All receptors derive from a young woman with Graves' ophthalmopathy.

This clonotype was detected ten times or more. CDR3 region: CASSWDSYGYTF. The CDR3 bases are TGTGCCAGCAGTTGGGACAGCTATGGCTACACCTTC. This sequence joins TRBV28 and TRBJ1-2; 7 bases are shared with TRBD1. J gave up 4 bases and V 4 bases, and 0 bases lay outside the gene matches. CDR1 MDHEN and CDR2 SYDVKM come from the germline V gene. The CDR3 length is 12 residues.

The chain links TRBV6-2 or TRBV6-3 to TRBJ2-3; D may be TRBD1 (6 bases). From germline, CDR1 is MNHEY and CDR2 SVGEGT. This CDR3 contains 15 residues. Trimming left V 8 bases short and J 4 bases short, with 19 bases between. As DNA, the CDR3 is TGTGCCAGCCAATCCAGGGGCACCCCTTCAGATACGCAGTATTTT. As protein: CASQSRGTPSDTQYF.

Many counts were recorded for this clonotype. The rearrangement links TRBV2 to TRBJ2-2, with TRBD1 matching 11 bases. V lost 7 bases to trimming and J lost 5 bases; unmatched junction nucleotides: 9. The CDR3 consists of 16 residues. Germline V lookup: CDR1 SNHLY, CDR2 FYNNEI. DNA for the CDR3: TGTGCCAGCACCTTGGACAGGGGGCGTTTTACCGGGGAGCTGTTTTTT. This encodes CASTLDRGRFTGELFF. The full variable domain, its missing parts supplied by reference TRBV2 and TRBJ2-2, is EPEVTQTPSHQVTQMGQEVILRCVPISNHLYFYWYRQILGQKVEFLVSFYNNEISEKSEIFDDQFSVERPDGSNFTLKIRSTKLEDSAMYFCASTLDRGRFTGELFFGEGSRLTVL.

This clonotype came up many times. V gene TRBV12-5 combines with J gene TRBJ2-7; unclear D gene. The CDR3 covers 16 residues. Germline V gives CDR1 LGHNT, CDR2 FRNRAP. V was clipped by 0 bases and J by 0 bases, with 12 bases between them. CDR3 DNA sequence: TGTGCTAGTGGTTTGGTACCCACCGAAAGCTCCTACGAGCAGTACTTC. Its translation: CASGLVPTESSYEQYF.

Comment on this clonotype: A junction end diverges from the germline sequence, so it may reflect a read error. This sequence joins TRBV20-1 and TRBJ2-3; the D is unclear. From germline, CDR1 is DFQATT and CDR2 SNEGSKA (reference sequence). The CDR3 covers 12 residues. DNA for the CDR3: TGCAGTGTTAGAAAATTCCCCGATACGCAGTATTTT. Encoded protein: CSVRKFPDTQYF.

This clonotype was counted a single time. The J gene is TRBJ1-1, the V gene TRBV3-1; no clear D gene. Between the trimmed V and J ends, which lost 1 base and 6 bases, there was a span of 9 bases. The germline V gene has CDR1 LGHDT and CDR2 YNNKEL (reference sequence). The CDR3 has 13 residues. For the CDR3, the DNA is TGTGCCAGCAGCCAAGGGAACGGGGCTGAAGCTTTCTTT. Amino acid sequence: CASSQGNGAEAFF.

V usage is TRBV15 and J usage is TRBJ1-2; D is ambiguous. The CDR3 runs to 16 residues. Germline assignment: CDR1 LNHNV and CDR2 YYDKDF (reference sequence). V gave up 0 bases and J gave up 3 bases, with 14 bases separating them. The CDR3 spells CATSRDRAESYYGYTF. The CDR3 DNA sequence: TGTGCCACCAGCAGAGATCGGGCGGAATCCTACTATGGCTACACCTTC.

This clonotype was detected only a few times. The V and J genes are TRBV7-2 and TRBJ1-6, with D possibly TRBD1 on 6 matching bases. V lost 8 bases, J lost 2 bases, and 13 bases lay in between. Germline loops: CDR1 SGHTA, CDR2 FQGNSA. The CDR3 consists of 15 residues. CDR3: CASAGVITYNSPLHF. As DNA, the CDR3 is TGTGCCAGCGCAGGGGTTATTACCTATAATTCACCCCTCCACTTT.

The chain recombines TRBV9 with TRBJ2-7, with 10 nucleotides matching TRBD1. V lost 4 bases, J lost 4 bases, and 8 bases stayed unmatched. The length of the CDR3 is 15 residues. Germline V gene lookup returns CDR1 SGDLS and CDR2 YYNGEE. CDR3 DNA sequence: TGTGCCAGCAGCCTGACGGGACAGGGGACATACGAGCAGTACTTC. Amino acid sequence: CASSLTGQGTYEQYF.

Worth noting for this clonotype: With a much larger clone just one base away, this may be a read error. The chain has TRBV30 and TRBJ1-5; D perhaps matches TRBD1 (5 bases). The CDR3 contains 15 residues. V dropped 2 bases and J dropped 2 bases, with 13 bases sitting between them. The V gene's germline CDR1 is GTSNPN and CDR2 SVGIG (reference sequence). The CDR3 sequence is CAWSLTDLGNQPQHF. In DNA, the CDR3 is TGTGCCTGGAGTCTGACAGACCTTGGCAATCAGCCCCAGCATTTT.

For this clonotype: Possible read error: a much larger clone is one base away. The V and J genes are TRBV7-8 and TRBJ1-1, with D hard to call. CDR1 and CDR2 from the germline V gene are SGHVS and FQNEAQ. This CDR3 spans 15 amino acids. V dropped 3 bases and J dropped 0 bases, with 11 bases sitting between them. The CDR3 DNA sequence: TGTGCCAGCAGCTTCGTGGAGGGAATGAACACTGAAGCTTTCTTT. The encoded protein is CASSFVEGMNTEAFF. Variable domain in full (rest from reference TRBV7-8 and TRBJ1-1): GAGVSQSPRYKVAKRGQDVALRCDPISGHVSLFWYQQALGQGPEFLTYFQNEAQLDKSGLPSDRFFAERPEGSVSTLKIQRTQQEDSAVYLCASSFVEGMNTEAFFGQGTRLTVV.

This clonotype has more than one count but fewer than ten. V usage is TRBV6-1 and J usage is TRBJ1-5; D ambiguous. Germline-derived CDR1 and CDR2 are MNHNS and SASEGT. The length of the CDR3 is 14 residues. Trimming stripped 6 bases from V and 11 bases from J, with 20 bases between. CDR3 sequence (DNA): TGTGCCAGCAGCCGAACAAACATCGGCGGGGCCCAGCATTTT. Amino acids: CASSRTNIGGAQHF.

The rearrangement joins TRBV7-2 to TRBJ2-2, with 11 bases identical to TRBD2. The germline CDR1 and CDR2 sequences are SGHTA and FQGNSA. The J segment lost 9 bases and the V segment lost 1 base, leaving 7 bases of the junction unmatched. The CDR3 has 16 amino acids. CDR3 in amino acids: CASSLVLLAGDRELFF. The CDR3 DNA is TGTGCCAGCAGCTTAGTATTACTAGCGGGAGATAGGGAGCTGTTTTTT.

CDR3 bases: TGTGCCAGCTCGTGGGACAGGGGACCAGGGGCTTTCTTT. It yields the protein CASSWDRGPGAFF. V usage is TRBV18 and J usage is TRBJ1-1; 10 bases map to TRBD1. Germline CDR1 and CDR2: KGHSH and LQKENI. V lost 6 bases and J lost 11; bases outside the gene matches: 9. The CDR3 loop spans 13 amino acids.

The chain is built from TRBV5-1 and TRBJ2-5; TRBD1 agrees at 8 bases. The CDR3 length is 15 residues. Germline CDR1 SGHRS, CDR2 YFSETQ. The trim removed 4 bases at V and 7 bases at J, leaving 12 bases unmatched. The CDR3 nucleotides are TGCGCCAGCAGCGGGAGGACAGGGACGATGGGGACCCAGTACTTC. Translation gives CASSGRTGTMGTQYF.

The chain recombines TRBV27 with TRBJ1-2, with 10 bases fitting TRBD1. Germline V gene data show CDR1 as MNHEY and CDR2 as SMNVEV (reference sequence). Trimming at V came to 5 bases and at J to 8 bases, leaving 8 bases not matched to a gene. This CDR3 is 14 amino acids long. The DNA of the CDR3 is TGTGCCAGCAGTGTGACAGGGGGCTTAACAGGCTACACCTTC. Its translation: CASSVTGGLTGYTF.

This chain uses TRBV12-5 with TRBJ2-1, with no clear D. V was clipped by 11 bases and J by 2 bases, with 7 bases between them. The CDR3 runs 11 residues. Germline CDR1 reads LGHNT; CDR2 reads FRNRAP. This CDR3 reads CAGSTYNEQFF. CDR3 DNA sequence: TGTGCTGGTTCTACCTACAATGAGCAGTTCTTC.

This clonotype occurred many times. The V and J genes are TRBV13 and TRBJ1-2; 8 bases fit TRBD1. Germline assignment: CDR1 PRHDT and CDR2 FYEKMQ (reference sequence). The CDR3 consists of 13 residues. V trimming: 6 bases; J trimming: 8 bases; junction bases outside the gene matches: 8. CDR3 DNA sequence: TGTGCCAGCAGGGCAGGGGGCGCGAAAGGCTACACCTTC. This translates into CASRAGGAKGYTF.

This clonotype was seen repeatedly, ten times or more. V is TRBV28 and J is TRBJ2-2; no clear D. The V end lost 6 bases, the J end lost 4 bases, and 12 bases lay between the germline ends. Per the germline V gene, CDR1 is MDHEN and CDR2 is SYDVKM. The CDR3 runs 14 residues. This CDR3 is CASRNTYFTGELFF. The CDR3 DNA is TGTGCCAGCAGGAACACCTATTTCACCGGGGAGCTGTTTTTT.

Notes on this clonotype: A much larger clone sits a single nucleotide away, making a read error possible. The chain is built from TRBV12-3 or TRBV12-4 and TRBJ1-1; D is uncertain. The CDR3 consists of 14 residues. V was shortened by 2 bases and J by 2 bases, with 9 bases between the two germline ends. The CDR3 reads CASSLIQANTEAFF. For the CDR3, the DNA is TGTGCCAGCAGTTTAATCCAGGCAAACACTGAAGCTTTCTTT.

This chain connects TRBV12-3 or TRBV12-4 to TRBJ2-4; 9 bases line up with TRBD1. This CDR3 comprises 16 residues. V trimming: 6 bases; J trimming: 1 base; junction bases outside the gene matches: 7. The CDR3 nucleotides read TGTGCCAGCAGCCGGGACAGGGCTGTTGCCAAAAACATTCAGTACTTC. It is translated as CASSRDRAVAKNIQYF.

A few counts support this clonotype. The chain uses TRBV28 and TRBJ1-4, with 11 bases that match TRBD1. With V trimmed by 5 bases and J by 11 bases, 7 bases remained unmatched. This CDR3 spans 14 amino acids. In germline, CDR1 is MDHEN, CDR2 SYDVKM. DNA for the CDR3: TGTGCCAGCAGTGACCGGGACAGGGGGTTGAAACTGTTTTTT. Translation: CASSDRDRGLKLFF.

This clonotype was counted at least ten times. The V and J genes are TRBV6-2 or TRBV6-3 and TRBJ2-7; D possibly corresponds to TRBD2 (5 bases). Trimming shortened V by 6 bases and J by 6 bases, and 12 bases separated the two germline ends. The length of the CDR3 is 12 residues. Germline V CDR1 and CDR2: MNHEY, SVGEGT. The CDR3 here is CASSGNGFEQYF. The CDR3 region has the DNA TGTGCCAGCAGCGGGAACGGGTTCGAGCAGTACTTC.

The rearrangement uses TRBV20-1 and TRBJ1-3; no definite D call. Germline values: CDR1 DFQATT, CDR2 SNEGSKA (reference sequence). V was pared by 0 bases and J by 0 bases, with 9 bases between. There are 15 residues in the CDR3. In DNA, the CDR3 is TGCAGTGCTAGAGATCCCCTCGACTCTGGAAACACCATATATTTT. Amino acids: CSARDPLDSGNTIYF.

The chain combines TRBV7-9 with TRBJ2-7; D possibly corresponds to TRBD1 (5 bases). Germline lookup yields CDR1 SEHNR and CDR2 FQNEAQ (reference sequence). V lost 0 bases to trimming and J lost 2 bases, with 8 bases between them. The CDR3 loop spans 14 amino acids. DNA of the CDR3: TGTGCCAGCAGCTTAGCAGGGGCGACCTACGAGCAGTACTTC. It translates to CASSLAGATYEQYF.

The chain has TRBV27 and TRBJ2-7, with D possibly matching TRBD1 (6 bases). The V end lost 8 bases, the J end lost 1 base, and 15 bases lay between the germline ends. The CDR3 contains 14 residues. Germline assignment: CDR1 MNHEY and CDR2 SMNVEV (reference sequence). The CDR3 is CASWLDRRSYEQYF. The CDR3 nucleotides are TGTGCCAGCTGGCTTGACAGGCGATCCTACGAGCAGTACTTC.

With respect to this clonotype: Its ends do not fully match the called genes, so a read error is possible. The DNA for the CDR3 is TGTGCCAGCAGTTACCGGGACACCTCCTACGGGCAGTACTTC. It encodes CASSYRDTSYGQYF. The V call is TRBV28, the J call TRBJ2-7, with a tentative D call TRBD1 (6 bases). There are 14 residues in the CDR3. The germline gives CDR1 MDHEN, CDR2 SYDVKM.

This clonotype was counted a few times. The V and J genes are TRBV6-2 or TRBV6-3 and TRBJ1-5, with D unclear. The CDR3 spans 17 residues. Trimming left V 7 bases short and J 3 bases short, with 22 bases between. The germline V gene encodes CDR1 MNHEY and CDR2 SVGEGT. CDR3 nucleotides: TGTGCCAGCAACATACCTTTGGACCGACGGCCCAATCAGCCCCAGCATTTT. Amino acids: CASNIPLDRRPNQPQHF.

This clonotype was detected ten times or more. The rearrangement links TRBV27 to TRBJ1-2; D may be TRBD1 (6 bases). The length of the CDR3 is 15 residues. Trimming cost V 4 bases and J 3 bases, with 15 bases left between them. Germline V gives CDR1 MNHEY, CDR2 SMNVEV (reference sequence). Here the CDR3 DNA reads TGTGCCAGCAGTTCGTACAGGGATTCGCACTATGGCTACACCTTC. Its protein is CASSSYRDSHYGYTF.

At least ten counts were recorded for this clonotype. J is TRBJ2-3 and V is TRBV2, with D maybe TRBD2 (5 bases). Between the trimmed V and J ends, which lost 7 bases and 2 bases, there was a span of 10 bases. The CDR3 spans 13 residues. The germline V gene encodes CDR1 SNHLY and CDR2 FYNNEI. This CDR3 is CASTPGDTDTQYF. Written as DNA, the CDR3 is TGTGCCAGCACACCCGGGGACACAGATACGCAGTATTTT.

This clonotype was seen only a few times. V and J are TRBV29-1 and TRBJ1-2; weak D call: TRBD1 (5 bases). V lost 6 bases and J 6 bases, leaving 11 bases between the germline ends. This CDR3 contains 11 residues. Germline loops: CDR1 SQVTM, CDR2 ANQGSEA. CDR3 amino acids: CSVSQGNGYTF. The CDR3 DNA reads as TGCAGCGTCAGCCAGGGAAATGGCTACACCTTC.